This TCR beta chain was sequenced for a study of shared clonotypes between healthy human individuals. Overall study findings and caveats: Unshared clonotypes carried lower generation probabilities than those common to all four donors. Clonotype sharing levels among donors were expected to vary with sequencing depth.

Germline CDR1 reads SEHNR; CDR2 reads FQNEAQ (reference sequence). This CDR3 region has 14 residues. Naive CD8 cells lacked CD45RO and underwent positive selection for CCR7, leaving out terminally differentiated effector memory CD45RA+ cells. Repertoires were generated with immunoSEQ multiplex PCR, while TCRdb's copy carries only in-frame clones and drops some. The sample contains about 700,000 clones, about 92% of which appear only once. The table lists this clone with a few counts. Its antigen is not known. One end of the junction fails to match germline, which may point to a read error. Material: naive CD8+ T cells sorted from blood. This rearrangement joins TRBV7-9 to TRBJ1-2; D is perhaps TRBD1 (5 bases). The clonotype comes from a man aged 30 to 45 in good health. As DNA, the CDR3 is TGTGCCAGCAGTTTAGTGCTTAGGGGCTATGGCTACACCTTC. Translated, it gives CASSLVLRGYGYTF.